This T cell receptor beta chain is drawn from a study of T cell repertoires in cytomegalovirus infection. Study-level points and caveats: Identification of carriers of CMV plus the relevant HLA was performed using cumulative public TCR beta family frequency.

The CDR3 runs to 11 residues. Germline CDR1 is DFQATT and CDR2 is SNEGSKA (reference sequence). Between the trimmed V and J ends, which lost 3 bases and 8 bases, there was a span of 10 bases. Points on this clonotype: Its specificity is unknown.

Each CDR3 protein is one row after TCRdb ran MiXCR on the reads. The data contain roughly 700,000 distinct CDR3 sequences, 30% to 35% of them seen just once; the ten biggest clones take up 18%. The sequence came from a human donor in good health (CMV status not recorded). Some clones in this sample may be carry-over from other donors' samples. The chain recombines TRBV20-1 with TRBJ1-2; D is undetermined. The sample in question was cultured PBMCs, obtained from culture after CMV antigen stimulation. CDR3 sequence: CSASLAEGYTF. The CDR3 nucleotides read TGCAGTGCTAGTTTGGCGGAGGGCTACACCTTC.